This TCR beta chain was found in a study of blood T cells in healthy people across ages. The V gene's germline CDR1 is SEHNR and CDR2 FQNEAQ (reference sequence). Between the trimmed V and J ends, which lost 3 bases and 3 bases, there was a span of 11 bases. The CDR3 extends over 14 amino acids. It was with a sample-barcoded 5' primer and a J-beta primer mix that a second PCR of roughly 7 to 12 cycles was run. In TCRdb, the 5' RACE reads were re-called with MiXCR into one record per CDR3 protein. The sample carries more than 650,000 distinct CDR3 sequences, about 53% recorded once. Per-sample PBMC isolation yielded at least 6.5 million cells. This clonotype occurred a few times. Its specificity is unknown. The study, taken as a whole, reports: Unsorted PBMC material precluded a definitive naive versus antigen-experienced comparison.

Sample: blood. The rearrangement joins TRBV7-9 to TRBJ1-1; D is possibly TRBD1 (5 bases). This sequence originates from a man aged 80 or over in good health. CDR3 coding DNA: TGTGCCAGCAGCTTGCAGGGAGGGGACACTGAAGCTTTCTTT. Protein sequence: CASSLQGGDTEAFF.